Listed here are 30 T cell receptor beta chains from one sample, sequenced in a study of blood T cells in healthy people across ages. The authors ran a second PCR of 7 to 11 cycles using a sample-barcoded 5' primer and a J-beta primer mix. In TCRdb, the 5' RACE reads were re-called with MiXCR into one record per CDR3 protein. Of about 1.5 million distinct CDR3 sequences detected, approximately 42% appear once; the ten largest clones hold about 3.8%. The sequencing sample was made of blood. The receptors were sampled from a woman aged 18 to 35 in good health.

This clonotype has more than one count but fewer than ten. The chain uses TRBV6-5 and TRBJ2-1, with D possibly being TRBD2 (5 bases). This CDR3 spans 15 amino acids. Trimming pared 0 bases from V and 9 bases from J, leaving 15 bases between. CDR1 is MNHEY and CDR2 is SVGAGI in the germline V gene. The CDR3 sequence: CASSYSNRGDGEQFF. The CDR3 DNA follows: TGTGCCAGCAGTTACTCGAATCGGGGTGACGGTGAGCAGTTCTTC.

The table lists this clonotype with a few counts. CDR3 DNA: TGTGCCAGCAGCAAAGGGAAGGTCCAGACCCAGTACTTC. It specifies CASSKGKVQTQYF. The chain uses TRBV21-1 and TRBJ2-5. TRBV21-1 is labeled a pseudogene. The CDR3 length is 13 residues.

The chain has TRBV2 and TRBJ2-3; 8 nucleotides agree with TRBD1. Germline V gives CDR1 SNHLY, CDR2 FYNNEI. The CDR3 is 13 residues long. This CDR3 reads CVSSETGGDTQYF. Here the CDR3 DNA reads TGTGTGAGCAGTGAAACAGGGGGAGATACGCAGTATTTT.

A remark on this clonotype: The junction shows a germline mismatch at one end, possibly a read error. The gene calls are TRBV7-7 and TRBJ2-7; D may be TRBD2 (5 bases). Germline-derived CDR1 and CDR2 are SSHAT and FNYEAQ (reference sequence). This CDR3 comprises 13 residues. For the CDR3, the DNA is TGTGCTAGCAGCTCTTCGCTACGGGGCGAGCAGTACTTC. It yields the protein CASSSSLRGEQYF.

CDR3 residues: CASSLDGDLYNEQFF. For the CDR3, the DNA is TGCGCCAGCAGCTTGGATGGGGACCTCTACAATGAGCAGTTCTTC. The V and J genes are TRBV5-1 and TRBJ2-1; perhaps D is TRBD1 or TRBD2 (5 bases each). CDR1 is SGHRS and CDR2 is YFSETQ in the germline V gene. V gave up 0 bases and J gave up 3 bases, with 10 bases separating them. This CDR3 is built from 15 residues.

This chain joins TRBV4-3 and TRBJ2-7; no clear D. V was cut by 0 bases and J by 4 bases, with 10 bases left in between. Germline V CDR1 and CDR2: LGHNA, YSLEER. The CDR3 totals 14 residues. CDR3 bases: TGCGCCAGCAGCCAAGATGAAGGAGCTTACGAGCAGTACTTC. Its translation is CASSQDEGAYEQYF.

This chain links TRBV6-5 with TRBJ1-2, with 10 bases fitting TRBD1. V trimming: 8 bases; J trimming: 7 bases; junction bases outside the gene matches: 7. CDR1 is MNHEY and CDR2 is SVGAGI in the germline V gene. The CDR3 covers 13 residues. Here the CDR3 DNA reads TGTGCCAGCGGGGTAGGGACAGGGGTTGGCTACACCTTC. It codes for CASGVGTGVGYTF.

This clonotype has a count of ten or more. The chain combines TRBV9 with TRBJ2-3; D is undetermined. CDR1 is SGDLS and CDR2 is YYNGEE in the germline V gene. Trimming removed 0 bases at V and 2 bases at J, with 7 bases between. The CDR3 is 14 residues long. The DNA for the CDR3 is TGTGCCAGCAGCGTAGGAGGTTACACAGATACGCAGTATTTT. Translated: CASSVGGYTDTQYF.

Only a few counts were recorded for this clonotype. The CDR3 DNA reads as TGTGCCACGACAGGGGCCGGTAACACCGGGGAGCTGTTTTTT. Amino acids: CATTGAGNTGELFF. The chain links TRBV7-9 to TRBJ2-2; 8 positions match TRBD1. Per germline, CDR1 SEHNR and CDR2 FQNEAQ (reference sequence). CDR3 size: 14 residues. V lost 10 bases, J lost 2 bases, and 6 bases stayed unmatched.

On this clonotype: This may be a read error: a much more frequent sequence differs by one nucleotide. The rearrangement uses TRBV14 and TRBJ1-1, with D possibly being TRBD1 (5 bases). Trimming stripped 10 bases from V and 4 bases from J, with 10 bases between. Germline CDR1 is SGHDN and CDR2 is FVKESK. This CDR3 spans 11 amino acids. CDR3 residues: CATGGGTEAFF. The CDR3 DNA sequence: TGTGCCACCGGGGGGGGCACTGAAGCTTTCTTT.

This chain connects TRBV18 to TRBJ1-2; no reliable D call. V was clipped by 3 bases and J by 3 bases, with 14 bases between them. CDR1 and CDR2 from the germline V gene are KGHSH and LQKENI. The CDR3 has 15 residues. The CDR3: CASSPPLRRDYGYTF. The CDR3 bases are TGTGCCAGCTCACCCCCGCTTAGGAGGGACTATGGCTACACCTTC.

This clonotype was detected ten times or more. This CDR3 reads CASSSALVGTDTQYF. The CDR3 DNA sequence: TGTGCCAGCAGCTCGGCCCTTGTTGGCACAGATACGCAGTATTTT. V and J are TRBV5-6 and TRBJ2-3; no firm D call. CDR3 length: 15 residues. The germline gives CDR1 SGHDT, CDR2 YYEEEE. V lost 3 bases to trimming and J lost 1 base, with 12 bases between them.

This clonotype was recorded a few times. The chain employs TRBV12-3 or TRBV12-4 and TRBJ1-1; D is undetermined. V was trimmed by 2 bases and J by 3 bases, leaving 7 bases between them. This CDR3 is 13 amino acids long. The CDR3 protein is CASSLQFYTEAFF. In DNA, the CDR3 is TGTGCCAGCAGTTTACAGTTCTACACTGAAGCTTTCTTT.

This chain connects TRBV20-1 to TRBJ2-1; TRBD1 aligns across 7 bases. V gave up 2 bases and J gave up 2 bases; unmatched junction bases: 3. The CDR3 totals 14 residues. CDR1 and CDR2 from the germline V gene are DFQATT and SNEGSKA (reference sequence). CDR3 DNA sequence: TGCAGTGCTAGAACTGGGACAGCCTACAATGAGCAGTTCTTC. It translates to CSARTGTAYNEQFF.

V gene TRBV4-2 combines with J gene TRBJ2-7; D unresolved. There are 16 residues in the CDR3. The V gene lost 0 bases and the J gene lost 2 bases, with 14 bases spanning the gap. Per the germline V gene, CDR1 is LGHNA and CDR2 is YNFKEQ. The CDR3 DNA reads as TGTGCCAGCAGCCAAGATCTGTCGAGCCGTCCCTACGAGCAGTACTTC. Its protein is CASSQDLSSRPYEQYF.

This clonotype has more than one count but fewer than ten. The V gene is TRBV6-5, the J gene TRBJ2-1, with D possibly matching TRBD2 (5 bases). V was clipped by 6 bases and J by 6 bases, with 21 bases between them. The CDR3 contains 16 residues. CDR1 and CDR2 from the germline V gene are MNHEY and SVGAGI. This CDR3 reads CASRYPSGYRTNEQFF. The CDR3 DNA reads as TGTGCCAGCAGATACCCCTCGGGGTACCGGACCAATGAGCAGTTCTTC.

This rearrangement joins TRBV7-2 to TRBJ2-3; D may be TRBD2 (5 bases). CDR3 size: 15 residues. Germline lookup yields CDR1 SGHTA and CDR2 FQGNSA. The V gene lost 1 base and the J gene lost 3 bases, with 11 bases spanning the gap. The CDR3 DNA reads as TGTGCCAGCAGCTTAGGTTGGTCGGGAACAGATACGCAGTATTTT. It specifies CASSLGWSGTDTQYF.

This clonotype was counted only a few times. The CDR3 reads CASGSSGNQPQHF. DNA for the CDR3: TGTGCCAGCGGGTCCTCCGGGAATCAGCCCCAGCATTTT. The rearrangement joins TRBV12-3 or TRBV12-4 to TRBJ1-5, with D hard to call. V lost 8 bases, J lost 4 bases, and 12 bases lay in between. The CDR3 has 13 amino acids.

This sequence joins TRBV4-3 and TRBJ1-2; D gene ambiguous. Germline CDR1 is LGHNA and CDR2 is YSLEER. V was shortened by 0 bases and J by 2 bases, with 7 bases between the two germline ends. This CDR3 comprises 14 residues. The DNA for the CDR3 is TGCGCCAGCAGCCAAGAATGGGCCAACTATGGCTACACCTTC. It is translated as CASSQEWANYGYTF.

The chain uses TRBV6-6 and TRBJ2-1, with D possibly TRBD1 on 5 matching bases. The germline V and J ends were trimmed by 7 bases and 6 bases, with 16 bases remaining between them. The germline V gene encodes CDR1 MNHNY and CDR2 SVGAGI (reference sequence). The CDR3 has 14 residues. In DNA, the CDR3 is TGTGCCAGCACCAACCTGGGGCCAGGCAATGAGCAGTTCTTC. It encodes CASTNLGPGNEQFF.

The chain's CDR3 is CASSTEGQISNQPQHF. Written as DNA, the CDR3 is TGTGCCAGCAGCACTGAGGGGCAGATTAGCAATCAGCCCCAGCATTTT. The chain combines TRBV2 with TRBJ1-5; a possible D gene is TRBD1 (5 bases). This CDR3 has 16 residues. Per germline, CDR1 SNHLY and CDR2 FYNNEI. Trimming cost V 6 bases and J 0 bases, with 15 bases left between them.

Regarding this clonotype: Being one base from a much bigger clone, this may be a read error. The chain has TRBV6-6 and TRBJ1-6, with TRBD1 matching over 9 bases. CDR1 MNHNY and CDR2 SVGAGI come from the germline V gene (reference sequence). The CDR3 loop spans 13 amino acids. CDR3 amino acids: CASRDRGSSPPHF. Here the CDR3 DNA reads TGTGCCAGCAGGGACAGGGGTAGTTCACCCCCCCACTTT.

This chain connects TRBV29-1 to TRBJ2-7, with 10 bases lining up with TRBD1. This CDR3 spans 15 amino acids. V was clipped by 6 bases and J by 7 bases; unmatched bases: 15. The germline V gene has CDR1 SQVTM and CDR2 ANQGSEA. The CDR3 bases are TGCAGCGTACTGCCGACAGACAGGGGGCAGGAAGAGCAGTACTTC. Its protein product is CSVLPTDRGQEEQYF.

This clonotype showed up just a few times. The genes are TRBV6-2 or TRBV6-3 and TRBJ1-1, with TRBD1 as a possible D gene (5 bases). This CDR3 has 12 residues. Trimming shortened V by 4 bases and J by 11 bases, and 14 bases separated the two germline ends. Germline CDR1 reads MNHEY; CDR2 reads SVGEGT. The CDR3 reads CASSFYVGEAFF. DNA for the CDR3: TGTGCCAGCAGTTTCTACGTGGGGGAGGCTTTCTTT.

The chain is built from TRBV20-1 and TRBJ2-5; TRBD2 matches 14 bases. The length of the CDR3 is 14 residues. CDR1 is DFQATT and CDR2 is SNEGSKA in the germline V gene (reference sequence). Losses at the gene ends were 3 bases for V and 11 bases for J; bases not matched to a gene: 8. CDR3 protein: CSASGTSGSHEQYF. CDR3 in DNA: TGCAGTGCTAGCGGGACTAGCGGGAGTCATGAGCAGTACTTC.

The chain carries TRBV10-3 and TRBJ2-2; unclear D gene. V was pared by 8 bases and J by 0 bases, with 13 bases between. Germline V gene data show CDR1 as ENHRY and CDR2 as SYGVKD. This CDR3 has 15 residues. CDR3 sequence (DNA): TGTGCCATCGGGGTCGGCATCGCGAACACCGGGGAGCTGTTTTTT. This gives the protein CAIGVGIANTGELFF.

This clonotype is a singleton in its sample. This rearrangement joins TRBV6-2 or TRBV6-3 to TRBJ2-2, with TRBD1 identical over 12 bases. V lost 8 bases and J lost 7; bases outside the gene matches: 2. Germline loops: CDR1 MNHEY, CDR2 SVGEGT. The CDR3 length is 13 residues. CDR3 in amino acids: CASGTGGIGELFF. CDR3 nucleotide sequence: TGTGCCAGCGGGACAGGGGGCATCGGGGAGCTGTTTTTT.

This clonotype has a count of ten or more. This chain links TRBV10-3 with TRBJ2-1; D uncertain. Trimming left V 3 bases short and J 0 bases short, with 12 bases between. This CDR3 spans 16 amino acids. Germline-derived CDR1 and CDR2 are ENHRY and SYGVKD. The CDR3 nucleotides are TGTGCCATCAGTGACCGAGACTGGAGCTCCTACAATGAGCAGTTCTTC. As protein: CAISDRDWSSYNEQFF.

As DNA, the CDR3 is TGTGCCAGCAGCCAAGTGCCCCCGGACGACAATGGGGGGGGCACAGATACGCAGTATTTT. This translates into CASSQVPPDDNGGGTDTQYF. This sequence joins TRBV3-1 and TRBJ2-3; 7 nucleotides align to TRBD2. Trimming cost V 1 base and J 1 base; bases outside gene matches: 17. CDR1 is LGHDT, CDR2 YNNKEL, per germline (reference sequence). The CDR3 has 20 amino acids.

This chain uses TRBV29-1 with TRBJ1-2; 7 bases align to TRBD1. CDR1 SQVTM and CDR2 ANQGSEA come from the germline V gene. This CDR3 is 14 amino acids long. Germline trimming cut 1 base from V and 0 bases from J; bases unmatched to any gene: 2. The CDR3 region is CSVEGDRSNYGYTF. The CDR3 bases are TGCAGCGTTGAAGGGGACAGATCTAACTATGGCTACACCTTC.